These 11 T cell receptor beta chains were all obtained from the same sample, sequenced in a study of T cells in Graves' hyperthyroidism and ophthalmopathy. RNA transcripts yielded amplified TCR beta CDR3 regions. First-round RT-PCR of the TCR CDR3 relied on the HTBI primer set. One entry per CDR3 protein, called by TCRdb with MiXCR from the multiplex PCR reads. This repertoire shows around 500,000 distinct CDR3 sequences, around 15% found once; its top ten account for over 25%. The specimen was blood. The receptors here all came from a woman in her twenties or thirties with Graves' ophthalmopathy.

The CDR3, as DNA: TGTGCCAGCAGTTACGGTAATGCTCAGCCCCAGCATTTT. This encodes CASSYGNAQPQHF. This rearrangement joins TRBV6-2 or TRBV6-3 to TRBJ1-5, with D unclear. V dropped 2 bases and J dropped 6 bases, with 8 bases sitting between them. The germline V gene encodes CDR1 MNHEY and CDR2 SVGEGT. This CDR3 has 13 amino acids.

This clonotype was detected ten times or more. The rearrangement links TRBV9 to TRBJ2-7, with 9 bases that match TRBD1. Unmatched junction bases numbered 3, after V lost 4 bases and J lost 1 base. The germline CDR1 and CDR2 sequences are SGDLS and YYNGEE. The CDR3 has 14 amino acids. CDR3 nucleotide sequence: TGTGCCAGCAGCTTAGGACAGGGGTCCTACGAGCAGTACTTC. This translates into CASSLGQGSYEQYF. The variable domain in full, with the rest retrieved from reference TRBV9 and TRBJ2-7, is DSGVTQTPKHLITATGQRVTLRCSPRSGDLSVYWYQQSLDQGLQFLIQYYNGEERAKGNILERFSAQQFPDLHSELNLSSLELGDSALYFCASSLGQGSYEQYFGPGTRLTVT.

At least ten counts were recorded for this clonotype. V gene TRBV20-1 combines with J gene TRBJ2-6; no clear D. The germline V gene has CDR1 DFQATT and CDR2 SNEGSKA (reference sequence). CDR3 length equals 13 residues. V dropped 4 bases and J dropped 1 base, with 5 bases sitting between them. In nucleotides, the CDR3 is TGCAGTGCTACGACGTCTGGGGCCAACGTCCTGACTTTC. Protein sequence: CSATTSGANVLTF.

The CDR3: CSARDRGNTGELFF. CDR3 nucleotides: TGCAGTGCTAGAGACAGGGGAAACACCGGGGAGCTGTTTTTT. V and J are TRBV20-1 and TRBJ2-2; TRBD1 is a possible D gene (6 bases). Germline V CDR1 and CDR2: DFQATT, SNEGSKA (reference sequence). Deletions cut 0 bases from V and 2 bases from J, with 7 bases between. This CDR3 region has 14 residues.

This clonotype was found a few times. The J gene is TRBJ2-1, the V gene TRBV6-5; 8 bases agree with TRBD1. V shed 0 bases, J shed 7 bases, and the junction held 5 bases outside the gene matches. Germline V CDR1 and CDR2: MNHEY, SVGAGI. CDR3 length: 15 amino acids. This CDR3 is CASSYSPGGLNEQFF. CDR3 coding DNA: TGTGCCAGCAGTTACTCCCCAGGGGGCTTAAATGAGCAGTTCTTC.

V usage is TRBV28 and J usage is TRBJ1-4; 7 bases line up with TRBD1. Germline V gene sequence: CDR1 MDHEN, CDR2 SYDVKM. J lost 6 bases, V lost 1 base, and 11 bases had no gene match. This CDR3 is 17 amino acids long. The CDR3 protein is CASSLLGGRGEDEKLFF. In DNA form, the CDR3 reads TGTGCCAGCAGTTTATTAGGGGGCAGAGGGGAAGATGAAAAACTGTTTTTT.

In its sample, this clonotype was seen many times. The CDR3 nucleotides are TGTGCCTGGAGTGTAGTGGTTGGGTCTTCACCCCTCCACTTT. It yields the protein CAWSVVVGSSPLHF. The chain carries TRBV30 and TRBJ1-6, with D unresolved. In germline, CDR1 is GTSNPN, CDR2 SVGIG (reference sequence). V was cut by 0 bases and J by 9 bases, with 12 bases left in between. The CDR3 totals 14 residues.

This chain uses TRBV18 with TRBJ1-1; D is perhaps TRBD1 (5 bases). The CDR3 spans 13 residues. Trimming stripped 3 bases from V and 5 bases from J, with 10 bases between. Germline V gene sequence: CDR1 KGHSH, CDR2 LQKENI. The CDR3 protein is CASSPGQTTEAFF. The CDR3 nucleotides are TGTGCCAGCTCACCGGGGCAGACGACTGAAGCTTTCTTT.

This chain joins TRBV13 and TRBJ2-5, with 8 bases aligning to TRBD1. Germline V gives CDR1 PRHDT, CDR2 FYEKMQ (reference sequence). The V and J ends lost 5 bases and 2 bases, in that order; junction bases with no gene match: 7. The CDR3 is 15 amino acids. DNA for the CDR3: TGTGCCAGCAGCCCCGCGGGACAGGTGCAAGAGACCCAGTACTTC. It is translated as CASSPAGQVQETQYF.

This clonotype was counted only a few times. V is TRBV27 and J is TRBJ1-1; 10 bases line up with TRBD1. The J segment lost 6 bases and the V segment lost 8 bases, leaving 6 bases of the junction unmatched. The germline gives CDR1 MNHEY, CDR2 SMNVEV (reference sequence). CDR3 length equals 13 residues. The CDR3 here is CASGDRGRSEAFF. The CDR3 nucleotides read TGTGCCAGCGGAGACAGGGGGCGGTCTGAAGCTTTCTTT.

This clonotype showed up many times. The chain employs TRBV6-2 or TRBV6-3 and TRBJ2-7; TRBD2 aligns across 7 bases. The CDR3 is 17 amino acids. From germline, CDR1 is MNHEY and CDR2 SVGEGT. The junction had 15 bases not matched to a gene; V was cut back by 5 bases and J by 2 bases. CDR3 region: CASSPLGKAGVPYEQYF. CDR3 coding DNA: TGTGCCAGCAGTCCCCTCGGCAAGGCGGGAGTTCCCTACGAGCAGTACTTC.